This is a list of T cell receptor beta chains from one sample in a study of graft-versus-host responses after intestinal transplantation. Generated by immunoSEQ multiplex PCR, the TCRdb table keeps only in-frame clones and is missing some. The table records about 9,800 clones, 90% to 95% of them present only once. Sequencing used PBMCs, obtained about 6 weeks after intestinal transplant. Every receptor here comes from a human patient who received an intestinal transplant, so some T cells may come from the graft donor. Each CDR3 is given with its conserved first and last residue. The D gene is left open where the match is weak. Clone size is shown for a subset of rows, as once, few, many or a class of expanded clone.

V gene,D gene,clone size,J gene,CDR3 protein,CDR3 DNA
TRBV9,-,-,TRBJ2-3,CASSVELTTTQYF,TGTGCCAGCAGCGTAGAGTTGACTACCACGCAGTATTTT
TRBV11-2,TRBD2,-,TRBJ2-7,CASSLRTSGYEQYF,TGTGCCAGCAGCTTAAGGACTAGCGGCTACGAGCAGTACTTC
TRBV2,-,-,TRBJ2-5,CASSEGGNQETQYF,TGTGCCAGCAGTGAAGGGGGCAACCAAGAGACCCAGTACTTC
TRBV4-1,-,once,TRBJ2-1,CASSRPEYNEQFF,TGCGCCAGCAGCCGACCAGAATACAATGAGCAGTTCTTC
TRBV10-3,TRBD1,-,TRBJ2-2,CAISENPGQGAPELFF,TGTGCCATCAGTGAGAATCCGGGACAGGGGGCTCCGGAGCTGTTTTTT
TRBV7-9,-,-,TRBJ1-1,CASSPSYVAFF,TGTGCCAGCTCGCCCTCGTATGTAGCTTTCTTT
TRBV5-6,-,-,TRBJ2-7,CASSFGSAYEQYF,TGTGCCAGCAGCTTCGGGTCGGCCTACGAGCAGTACTTC
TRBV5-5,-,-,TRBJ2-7,CASSPGLSRLYEQYF,TGTGCCAGCAGCCCGGGACTTTCCCGCCTCTACGAGCAGTACTTC
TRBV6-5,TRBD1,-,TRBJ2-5,CASSYGQGWETQYF,TGTGCCAGCAGTTACGGACAGGGGTGGGAGACCCAGTACTTC
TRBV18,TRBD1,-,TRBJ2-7,CASSPFETGGTYEQYF,TGTGCCAGCTCACCATTCGAGACAGGGGGGACCTACGAGCAGTACTTC
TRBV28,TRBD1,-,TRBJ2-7,CASSSEGTGIPLSSYEQYF,TGTGCCAGCAGTTCTGAGGGGACAGGGATCCCCCTGAGCTCCTACGAGCAGTACTTC
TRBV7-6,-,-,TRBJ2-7,CASSLGDGTLSYEQYF,TGTGCCAGCAGCTTAGGGGACGGGACCCTCTCCTACGAGCAGTACTTC
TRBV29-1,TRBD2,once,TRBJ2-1,CSVAPRGNYGEQFF,TGCAGCGTTGCTCCGCGGGGGAATTATGGTGAGCAGTTCTTC
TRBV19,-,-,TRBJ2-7,CATSKTPPYYEQYF,TGTGCCACCTCGAAGACGCCCCCATACTACGAGCAGTACTTC
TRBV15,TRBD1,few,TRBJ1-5,CATNTGTGRQPQHF,TGTGCCACAAACACCGGGACAGGGCGTCAGCCCCAGCATTTT
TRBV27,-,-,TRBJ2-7,CASSLGPPSQGGYEQYF,TGTGCCAGCAGTCTCGGACCCCCCTCGCAGGGTGGCTACGAGCAGTACTTC
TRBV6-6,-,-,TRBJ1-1,CASSHDGRWNTEAFF,TGTGCCAGCAGTCACGACGGGAGGTGGAACACTGAAGCTTTCTTT
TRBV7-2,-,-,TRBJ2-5,CASSPLTEWGRETQYF,TGTGCCAGCAGCCCACTGACGGAGTGGGGCAGGGAGACCCAGTACTTC
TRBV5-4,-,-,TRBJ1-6,CASSVTGSFYSPLHF,TGTGCCAGCAGCGTGACAGGATCCTTCTATTCACCCCTCCACTTT
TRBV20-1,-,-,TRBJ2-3,CSGGFWDTQYF,TGCAGTGGGGGATTCTGGGATACGCAGTATTTT
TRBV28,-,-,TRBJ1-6,CASSIPIGGGSPLHF,TGTGCCAGCAGTATCCCCATTGGGGGAGGGTCACCCCTCCACTTT
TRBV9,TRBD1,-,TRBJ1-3,CASSVLGQLGNTIYF,TGTGCCAGCAGCGTACTGGGACAGCTAGGAAACACCATATATTTT
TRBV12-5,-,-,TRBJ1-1,CASAHTDRLNTEAFF,TGTGCTAGTGCCCATACAGACAGGTTGAACACTGAAGCTTTCTTT
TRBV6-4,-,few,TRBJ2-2,CASSDSDTGELFF,TGTGCCAGCAGTGACTCGGACACCGGGGAGCTGTTTTTT
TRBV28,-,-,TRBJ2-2,CASSFTGDTGELFF,TGTGCCAGCAGTTTCACGGGGGACACCGGGGAGCTGTTTTTT
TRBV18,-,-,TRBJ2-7,CASSPRGSNEQYF,TGTGCCAGCTCACCACGGGGGAGCAACGAGCAGTACTTC
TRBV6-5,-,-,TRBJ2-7,CASSPGTPVYEQYF,TGTGCCAGCAGCCCCGGGACACCGGTTTACGAGCAGTACTTC
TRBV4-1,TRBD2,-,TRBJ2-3,CASSQLAGEADTQYF,TGCGCCAGCAGCCAACTAGCGGGGGAGGCAGATACGCAGTATTTT
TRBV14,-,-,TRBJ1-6,CASSQMNRVLNSPLHF,TGTGCCAGCAGCCAAATGAACAGGGTGCTTAATTCACCCCTCCACTTT
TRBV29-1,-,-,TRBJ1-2,CSVGTRDGYTF,TGCAGCGTTGGGACACGGGATGGCTACACCTTC
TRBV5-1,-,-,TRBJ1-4,CASSSAGGIEKLFF,TGCGCCAGCAGCTCTGCGGGGGGCATTGAAAAACTGTTTTTT
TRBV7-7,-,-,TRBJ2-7,CASSQGPTSYEQYF,TGTGCCAGCAGCCAGGGACCTACATCCTACGAGCAGTACTTC
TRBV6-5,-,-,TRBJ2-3,CASSPRTGTDTQYF,TGTGCCAGCAGCCCACGGACAGGCACAGATACGCAGTATTTT